The entry that follows covers one TCR beta chain sequence. CDR1 MDHEN and CDR2 SYDVKM come from the germline V gene. The CDR3 runs 16 residues. V shed 2 bases and J shed 0 bases, with 13 bases lying between them. As handled by the study authors: Nucleated cell counts were estimated from reference gene primer amplification. The repertoire was sequenced with immunoSEQ multiplex PCR; TCRdb's copy has only in-frame clones and lacks some. V and J calls and clone size are copied from that table; D and trimming were computed from the DNA. Of roughly 150,000 clones listed, around 88% are singletons. This sample is part of a study of blood T cell repertoires in COVID-19.

This chain links TRBV28 with TRBJ1-2; D may be TRBD1 (5 bases). The sequencing sample was made of peripheral blood. This TCR was sampled from a human donor in a cohort sampled during active COVID-19. The CDR3 loop is CASSLGGGKANYGYTF. In DNA, the CDR3 is TGTGCCAGCAGTTTAGGTGGGGGGAAAGCTAACTATGGCTACACCTTC.